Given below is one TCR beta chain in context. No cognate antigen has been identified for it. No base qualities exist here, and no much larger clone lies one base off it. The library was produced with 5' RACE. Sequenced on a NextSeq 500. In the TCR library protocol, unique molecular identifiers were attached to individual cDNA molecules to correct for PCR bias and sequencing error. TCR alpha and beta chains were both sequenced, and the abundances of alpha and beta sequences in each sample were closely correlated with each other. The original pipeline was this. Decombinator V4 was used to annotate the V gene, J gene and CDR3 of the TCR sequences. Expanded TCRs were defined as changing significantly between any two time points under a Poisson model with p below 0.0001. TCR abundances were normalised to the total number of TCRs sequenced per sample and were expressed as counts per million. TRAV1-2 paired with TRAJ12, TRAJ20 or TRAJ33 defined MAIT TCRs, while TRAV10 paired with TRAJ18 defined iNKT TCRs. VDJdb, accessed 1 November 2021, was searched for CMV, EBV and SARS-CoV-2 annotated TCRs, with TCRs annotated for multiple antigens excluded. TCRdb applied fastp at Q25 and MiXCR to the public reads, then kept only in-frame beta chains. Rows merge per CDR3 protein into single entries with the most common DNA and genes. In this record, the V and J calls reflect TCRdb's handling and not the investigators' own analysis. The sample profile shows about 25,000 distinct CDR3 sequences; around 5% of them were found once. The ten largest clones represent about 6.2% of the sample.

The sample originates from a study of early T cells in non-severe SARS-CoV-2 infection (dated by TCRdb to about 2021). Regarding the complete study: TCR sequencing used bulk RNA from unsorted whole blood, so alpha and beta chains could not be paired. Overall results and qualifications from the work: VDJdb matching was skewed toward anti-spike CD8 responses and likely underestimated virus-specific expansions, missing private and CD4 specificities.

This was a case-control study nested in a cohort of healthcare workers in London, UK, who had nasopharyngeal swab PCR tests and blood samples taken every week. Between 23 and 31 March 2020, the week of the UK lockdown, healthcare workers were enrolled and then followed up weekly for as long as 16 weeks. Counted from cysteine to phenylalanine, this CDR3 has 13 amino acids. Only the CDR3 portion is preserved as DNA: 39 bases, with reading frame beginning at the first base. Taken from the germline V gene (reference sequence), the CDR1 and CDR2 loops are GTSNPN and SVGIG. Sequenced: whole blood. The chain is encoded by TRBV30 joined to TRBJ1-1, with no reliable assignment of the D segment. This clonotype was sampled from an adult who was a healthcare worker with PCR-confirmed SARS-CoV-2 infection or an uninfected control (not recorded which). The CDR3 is CVCRDPMNTEAFF. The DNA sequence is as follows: TGTGTCTGCCGAGACCCTATGAACACTGAAGCTTTCTTT.